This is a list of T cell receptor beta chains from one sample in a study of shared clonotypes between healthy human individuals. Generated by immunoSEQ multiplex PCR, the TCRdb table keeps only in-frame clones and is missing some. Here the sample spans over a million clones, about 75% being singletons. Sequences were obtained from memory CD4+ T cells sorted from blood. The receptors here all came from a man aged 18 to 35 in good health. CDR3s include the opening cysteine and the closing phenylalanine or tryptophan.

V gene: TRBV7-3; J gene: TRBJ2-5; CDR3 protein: CASSMTPGLATETQYF
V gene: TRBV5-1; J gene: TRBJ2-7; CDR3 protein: CASARSSYEQYF
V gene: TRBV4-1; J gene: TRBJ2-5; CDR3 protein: CASSFQYQETQYF
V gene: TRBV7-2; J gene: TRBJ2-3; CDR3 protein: CASTFPGLAGGPRADTQYF
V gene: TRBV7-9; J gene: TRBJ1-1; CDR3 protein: CASSLVAGGNTEAFF
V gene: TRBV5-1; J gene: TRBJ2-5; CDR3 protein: CASKSQAGEGTQYF
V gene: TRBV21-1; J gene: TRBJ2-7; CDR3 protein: CASSMGQGAHFSYEQYF
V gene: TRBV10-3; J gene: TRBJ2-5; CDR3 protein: CASSPIAGVPPETQYF
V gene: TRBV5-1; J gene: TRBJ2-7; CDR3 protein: CASSRGTLGDEQYF
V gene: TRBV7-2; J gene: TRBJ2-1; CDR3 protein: CASSRQGASYNEQFF
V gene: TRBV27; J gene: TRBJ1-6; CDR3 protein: CASSLRGPPSSYNSPLHF
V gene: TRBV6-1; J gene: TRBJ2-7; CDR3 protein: CASSSGGWAYF
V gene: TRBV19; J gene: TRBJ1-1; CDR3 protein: CASIYRNTEAFF
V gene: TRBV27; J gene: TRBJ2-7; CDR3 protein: CASSLSGTGVKYF
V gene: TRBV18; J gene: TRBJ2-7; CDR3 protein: CASSPTPAGGYEQYF
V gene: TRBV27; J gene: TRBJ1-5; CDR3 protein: CASGGGHSNQPQHF
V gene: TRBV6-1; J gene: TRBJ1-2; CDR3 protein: CASSEIASNYTF
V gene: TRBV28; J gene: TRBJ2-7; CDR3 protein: CASSIPLTGTGEQYF
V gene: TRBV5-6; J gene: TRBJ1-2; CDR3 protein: CASSERGGYGYTF
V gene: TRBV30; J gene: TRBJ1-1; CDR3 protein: CAWDLDEWEAFF
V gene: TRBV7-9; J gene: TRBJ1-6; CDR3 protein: CASSLPDSPLHF
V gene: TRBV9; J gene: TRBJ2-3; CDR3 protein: CASSGRTSGGAWDTQYF
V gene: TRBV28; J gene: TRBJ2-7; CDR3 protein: CASSSATTYEQYF
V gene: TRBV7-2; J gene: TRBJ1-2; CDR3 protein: CASSPDYDGYTF
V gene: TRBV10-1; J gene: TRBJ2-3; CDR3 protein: CASRPGQGADTQYF
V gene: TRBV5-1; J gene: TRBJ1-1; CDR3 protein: CASSFRQEANTEAFF
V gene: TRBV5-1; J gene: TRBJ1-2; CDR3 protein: CASSSGDRVYGYTF
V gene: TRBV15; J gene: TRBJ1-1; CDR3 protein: CATSRGTGGAGTEAFF
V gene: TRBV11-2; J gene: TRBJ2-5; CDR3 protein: CASSLGFHPQETQYF
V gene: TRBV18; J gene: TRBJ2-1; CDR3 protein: CASSPLADYNEQFF
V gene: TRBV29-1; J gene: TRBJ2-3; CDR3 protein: CSVVVFLGTTDTQYF
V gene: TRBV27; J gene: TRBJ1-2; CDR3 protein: CASREMGQSGYTF
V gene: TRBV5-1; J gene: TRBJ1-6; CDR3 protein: CASSSWGADSPLHF
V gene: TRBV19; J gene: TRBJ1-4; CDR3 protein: CASSMIQGATNEKLFF
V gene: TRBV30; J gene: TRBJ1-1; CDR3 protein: CAWGRGTNTEAFF
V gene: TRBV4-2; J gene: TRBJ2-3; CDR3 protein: CASSQELTSGTRTDTQYF
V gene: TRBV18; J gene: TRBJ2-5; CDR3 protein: CASSPIGGGETQYF
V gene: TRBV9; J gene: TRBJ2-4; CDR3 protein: CASSLPGKNIQYF